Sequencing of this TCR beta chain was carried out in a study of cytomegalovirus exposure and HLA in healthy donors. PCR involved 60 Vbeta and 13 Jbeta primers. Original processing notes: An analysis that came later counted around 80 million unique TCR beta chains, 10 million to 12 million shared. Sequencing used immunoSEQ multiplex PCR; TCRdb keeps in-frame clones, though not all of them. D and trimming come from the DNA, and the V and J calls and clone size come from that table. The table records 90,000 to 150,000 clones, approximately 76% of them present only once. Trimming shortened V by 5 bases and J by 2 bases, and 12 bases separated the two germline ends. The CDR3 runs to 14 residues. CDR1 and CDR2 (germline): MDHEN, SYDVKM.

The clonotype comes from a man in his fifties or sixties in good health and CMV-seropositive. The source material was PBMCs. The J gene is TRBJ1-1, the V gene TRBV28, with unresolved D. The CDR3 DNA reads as TGTGCCAGCAGTCGGTTTTATCAAAACACTGAAGCTTTCTTT. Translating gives CASSRFYQNTEAFF.